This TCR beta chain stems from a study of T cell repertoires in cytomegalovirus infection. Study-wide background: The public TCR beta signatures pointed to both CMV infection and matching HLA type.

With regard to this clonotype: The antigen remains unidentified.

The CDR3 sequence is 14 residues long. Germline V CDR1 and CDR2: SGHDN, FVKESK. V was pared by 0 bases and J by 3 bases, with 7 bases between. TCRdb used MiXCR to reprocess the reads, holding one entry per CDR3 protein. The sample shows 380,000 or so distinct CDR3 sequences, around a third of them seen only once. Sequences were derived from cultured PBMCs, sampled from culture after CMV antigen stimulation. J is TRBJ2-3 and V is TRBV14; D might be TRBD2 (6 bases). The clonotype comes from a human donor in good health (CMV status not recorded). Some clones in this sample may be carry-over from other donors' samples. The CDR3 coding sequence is TGTGCCAGCAGCCAAGATGGGACTACAGATACGCAGTATTTT. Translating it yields CASSQDGTTDTQYF.